This paragraph reports one T cell receptor beta chain. Its antigen is currently unknown. V lost 5 bases and J lost 5; bases outside the gene matches: 8. Germline CDR1 and CDR2: SQVTM and ANQGSEA. The CDR3 has 15 residues. The sample comes from a study of response to subunit inactivated influenza vaccine. Study-wide results and limits: Every seasonal influenza vaccination brings in few new T cells, the authors suggested.

TCRdb passed the RT-PCR reads through MiXCR, listing each CDR3 protein once. The data contain under 950,000 distinct CDR3 sequences, approximately 21% of them singletons. Material: PBMCs from blood, obtained approximately 5 days after vaccination. This chain joins TRBV29-1 and TRBJ2-5; 13 positions agree with TRBD2. This clonotype was obtained from a man in his forties or fifties who received an inactivated influenza vaccine. The CDR3 here is CSVTKTSGRAETQYF. The CDR3 DNA reads as TGCAGCGTTACTAAAACTAGCGGGAGGGCGGAGACCCAGTACTTC.